Below are 21 T cell receptor beta chains sequenced from a single sample in a study of human thymus T cells. The method was immunoSEQ multiplex PCR; TCRdb's version includes in-frame clones alone and lacks a portion of them. The repertoire holds tens of thousands of clones, with around 96% as singletons. The study used thymus tissue resected during corrective heart surgery. Material: thymus tissue. These TCRs come from a boy younger than two with a congenital heart defect but otherwise immunologically healthy.

The rearrangement joins TRBV7-2 to TRBJ2-1; D might be TRBD1 (6 bases). The V end lost 0 bases, the J end lost 0 bases, and 9 bases lay between the germline ends. CDR3 size: 16 residues. CDR1 is SGHTA, CDR2 FQGNSA, per germline. The CDR3 spells CASSLAGASSYNEQFF. CDR3 bases: TGTGCCAGCAGCTTAGCGGGGGCGAGCTCCTACAATGAGCAGTTCTTC.

The chain carries TRBV18 and TRBJ2-7; 9 nucleotides agree with TRBD1. In germline, CDR1 is KGHSH, CDR2 LQKENI. Germline trimming cut 3 bases from V and 5 bases from J; bases unmatched to any gene: 8. The CDR3 runs to 15 residues. CDR3: CASSPRSQGANEQYF. The CDR3 DNA follows: TGTGCCAGCTCACCGCGTTCACAGGGGGCCAACGAGCAGTACTTC.

The CDR3: CASQVQTGGAEAFF. CDR3 in DNA: TGTGCCAGCCAAGTACAGACAGGGGGCGCGGAAGCTTTCTTT. The chain recombines TRBV19 with TRBJ1-1, with 10 bases matching TRBD1. Germline CDR1 and CDR2: LNHDA and SQIVND (reference sequence). This CDR3 spans 14 amino acids. V dropped 9 bases and J dropped 8; count of bases not matched to a gene: 12.

The V call is TRBV11-2, the J call TRBJ2-2; 9 bases are shared with TRBD2. Unmatched junction bases numbered 7, after V lost 4 bases and J lost 4 bases. The germline V gene encodes CDR1 SGHAT and CDR2 FQNNGV. The CDR3 contains 16 residues. CDR3 in DNA: TGTGCCAGCAGCTCCAGCGGGGGGACGGGCACCGGGGAGCTGTTTTTT. Amino acid sequence: CASSSSGGTGTGELFF.

The V call is TRBV4-1, the J call TRBJ1-1; 9 bases fit TRBD1. Germline loops: CDR1 MGHRA, CDR2 YSYEKL. Germline trimming cut 0 bases from V and 0 bases from J; bases unmatched to any gene: 11. The CDR3 extends over 19 amino acids. The CDR3 region has the DNA TGCGCCAGCAGCCAAGATGAGAGGGACAGGGCCTACATGAACACTGAAGCTTTCTTT. Translated: CASSQDERDRAYMNTEAFF.

The CDR3 reads CASSSDRVVEGSSGANVLTF. In DNA, the CDR3 is TGCGCCAGCAGCTCGGACAGGGTTGTCGAGGGTAGCTCTGGGGCCAACGTCCTGACTTTC. The rearrangement uses TRBV5-1 and TRBJ2-6; 8 bases fit TRBD1. In germline, CDR1 is SGHRS, CDR2 YFSETQ. The CDR3 contains 20 residues. V shed 3 bases and J 0 bases; nucleotides not matched to a gene: 14.

The rearrangement uses TRBV11-3 and TRBJ2-6; perhaps TRBD1 as D (6 bases). From germline, CDR1 is SGHNT and CDR2 YENEEA. This CDR3 is 17 amino acids long. V was trimmed by 3 bases and J by 2 bases, leaving 14 bases between them. The CDR3 region is CASSFRTVFTGANVLTF. CDR3 nucleotides: TGTGCCAGCAGCTTCCGGACAGTGTTTACTGGGGCCAACGTCCTGACTTTC. The whole variable domain, remainder taken from reference TRBV11-3 and TRBJ2-6, is EAGVVQSPRYKIIEKKQPVAFWCNPISGHNTLYWYLQNLGQGPELLIRYENEEAVDDSQLPKDRFSAERLKGVDSTLKIQPAELGDSAVYLCASSFRTVFTGANVLTFGAGSRLTVL.

This chain connects TRBV12-5 to TRBJ1-2; TRBD1 aligns across 8 bases. In germline, CDR1 is LGHNT, CDR2 FRNRAP. V shed 6 bases and J 1 base; nucleotides not matched to a gene: 10. The CDR3 sequence is 16 residues long. The CDR3 coding sequence is TGTGCTAGTGGCCCTTCGGGCGGGACAGGTAACTATGGCTACACCTTC. As protein: CASGPSGGTGNYGYTF.

This chain uses TRBV6-5 with TRBJ1-1; no clear D gene. In germline, CDR1 is MNHEY, CDR2 SVGAGI. The CDR3 is made up of 16 amino acids. V was pared by 3 bases and J by 1 base, with 15 bases between. CDR3 region: CASSYYLGPPNTEAFF. CDR3 coding DNA: TGTGCCAGCAGTTATTATTTAGGGCCCCCGAACACTGAAGCTTTCTTT.

The CDR3 loop reads CASSPPEWQGNQPQHF. Written as DNA, the CDR3 is TGTGCCAGCTCACCACCGGAATGGCAAGGGAATCAGCCCCAGCATTTT. The rearrangement uses TRBV18 and TRBJ1-5; no definite D call. There are 16 residues in the CDR3. The germline V gene encodes CDR1 KGHSH and CDR2 LQKENI. Trimming left V 0 bases short and J 4 bases short, with 13 bases between.

The chain joins TRBV2 to TRBJ2-4; tentative D call: TRBD1 (6 bases). Trimming stripped 11 bases from V and 0 bases from J, with 23 bases between. This CDR3 comprises 17 residues. From germline, CDR1 is SNHLY and CDR2 FYNNEI. The CDR3 spells CAAGEVGTQLAKNIQYF. DNA of the CDR3: TGTGCCGCAGGAGAAGTCGGGACACAACTAGCCAAAAACATTCAGTACTTC. The variable domain in full, completed from reference TRBV2 and TRBJ2-4, reads EPEVTQTPSHQVTQMGQEVILRCVPISNHLYFYWYRQILGQKVEFLVSFYNNEISEKSEIFDDQFSVERPDGSNFTLKIRSTKLEDSAMYFCAAGEVGTQLAKNIQYFGAGTRLSVL.

The chain combines TRBV7-2 with TRBJ2-1; the D gene is possibly TRBD1 (6 bases). The CDR3 extends over 15 amino acids. Per the germline V gene, CDR1 is SGHTA and CDR2 is FQGNSA. V lost 5 bases and J lost 8, with 19 bases in between. The CDR3 bases are TGTGCCAGCAGCCTAACAGGGAGTTACAATTATGAGCAGTTCTTC. It is translated as CASSLTGSYNYEQFF. Together with reference TRBV7-2 and TRBJ2-1, the CDR3 gives the full variable domain: GAGVSQSPSNKVTEKGKDVELRCDPISGHTALYWYRQSLGQGLEFLIYFQGNSAPDKSGLPSDRFSAERTGGSVSTLTIQRTQQEDSAVYLCASSLTGSYNYEQFFGPGTRLTVL.

CDR3 in amino acids: CASSQSGGAAYEQYF. For the CDR3, the DNA is TGCGCCAGCAGCCAATCAGGGGGAGCTGCCTACGAGCAGTACTTC. V and J are TRBV4-1 and TRBJ2-7; TRBD1 matches at 7 bases. The V and J ends lost 2 bases and 2 bases, in that order; junction bases with no gene match: 6. In germline, CDR1 is MGHRA, CDR2 YSYEKL. This CDR3 region has 15 residues.

The chain joins TRBV4-3 to TRBJ1-1, with D possibly TRBD1 on 6 matching bases. Germline CDR1 and CDR2: LGHNA and YSLEER. There are 16 residues in the CDR3. V was pared by 3 bases and J by 3 bases, with 17 bases between. In nucleotides, the CDR3 is TGCGCCAGCAGCCAGGGGCAGGGGAAGGAGGACACTGAAGCTTTCTTT. It encodes CASSQGQGKEDTEAFF.

The rearrangement uses TRBV5-4 and TRBJ1-6; 7 nucleotides agree with TRBD1. J lost 7 bases, V lost 2 bases, and 6 bases had no gene match. Germline V gene sequence: CDR1 SGHNT, CDR2 YYREEE (reference sequence). This CDR3 is 15 amino acids long. CDR3 nucleotides: TGTGCCAGCAGCTTCCGACAGGGAGGGAATTCACCCCTCCACTTT. Translating it yields CASSFRQGGNSPLHF.

V and J are TRBV9 and TRBJ2-3, with 12 bases lining up with TRBD2. Germline V CDR1 and CDR2: SGDLS, YYNGEE. The V segment lost 0 bases and the J segment 2 bases; nucleotides outside the gene matches: 4. This CDR3 contains 17 residues. CDR3 region: CASSVEASGGATDTQYF. The DNA for the CDR3 is TGTGCCAGCAGCGTAGAAGCTAGCGGGGGGGCCACAGATACGCAGTATTTT.

The gene calls are TRBV29-1 and TRBJ2-2; 16 nucleotides align to TRBD2. The CDR3 extends over 17 amino acids. Germline CDR1 reads SQVTM; CDR2 reads ANQGSEA. J was trimmed by 7 bases and V by 6 bases; bases with no gene match: 11. CDR3 in DNA: TGCAGCGTACCCGGGACTAGCGGGAGGGCGGAGGTCGGGGAGCTGTTTTTT. The encoded protein is CSVPGTSGRAEVGELFF.

The chain uses TRBV19 and TRBJ1-3; D is unclear. The CDR3 is 17 amino acids. The V and J ends lost 0 bases and 1 base respectively, with 13 bases between them. The germline V gene encodes CDR1 LNHDA and CDR2 SQIVND (reference sequence). The CDR3 DNA reads TGTGCCAGTAGTATAGACCCAGGAAAAGGTTCTGGAAACACCATATATTTT. Protein product: CASSIDPGKGSGNTIYF.

The chain combines TRBV9 with TRBJ1-2, with D tentatively TRBD1 (6 bases). Deletions cut 1 base from V and 4 bases from J, with 11 bases between. The CDR3 has 14 amino acids. The germline V gene encodes CDR1 SGDLS and CDR2 YYNGEE. The CDR3 loop reads CASSVTDRRYGYTF. The DNA of the CDR3 is TGTGCCAGCAGCGTAACGGACAGACGCTATGGCTACACCTTC. Combining the CDR3 with reference TRBV9 and TRBJ1-2 gives the whole variable domain DSGVTQTPKHLITATGQRVTLRCSPRSGDLSVYWYQQSLDQGLQFLIQYYNGEERAKGNILERFSAQQFPDLHSELNLSSLELGDSALYFCASSVTDRRYGYTFGSGTRLTVV.

This chain joins TRBV6-4 and TRBJ2-2; TRBD1 might be the D (6 bases). Germline V CDR1 and CDR2: MRHNA, SNTAGT. V lost 0 bases and J 1 base, leaving 12 bases between the germline ends. There are 17 residues in the CDR3. Written as DNA, the CDR3 is TGTGCCAGCAGTGACTCTCCGGGACACGAGAACACCGGGGAGCTGTTTTTT. It yields the protein CASSDSPGHENTGELFF.

The V gene is TRBV20-1, the J gene TRBJ1-1; unclear D gene. Germline V gene sequence: CDR1 DFQATT, CDR2 SNEGSKA (reference sequence). Deletions cut 6 bases from V and 8 bases from J, with 13 bases between. The CDR3 runs 11 residues. CDR3 in amino acids: CSALRTEEAFF. CDR3 in DNA: TGCAGTGCGCTTAGAACAGAAGAAGCTTTCTTT.